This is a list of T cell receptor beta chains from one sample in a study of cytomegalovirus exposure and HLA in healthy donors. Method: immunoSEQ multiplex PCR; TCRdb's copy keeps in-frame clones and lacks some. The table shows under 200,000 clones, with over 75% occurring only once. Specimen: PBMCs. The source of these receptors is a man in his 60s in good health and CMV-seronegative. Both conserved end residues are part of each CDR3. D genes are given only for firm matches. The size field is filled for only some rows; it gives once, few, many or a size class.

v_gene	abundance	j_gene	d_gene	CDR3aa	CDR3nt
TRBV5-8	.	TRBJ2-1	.	CASSLGTDYNEQFF	TGTGCCAGCAGCTTGGGGACAGACTACAATGAGCAGTTCTTC
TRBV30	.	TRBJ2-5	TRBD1	CAWVYDRAETQYF	TGTGCCTGGGTGTATGACAGGGCCGAGACCCAGTACTTC
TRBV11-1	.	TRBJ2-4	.	CASSLRGGAKNIQYF	TGTGCCAGCAGCTTAAGAGGGGGAGCCAAAAACATTCAGTACTTC
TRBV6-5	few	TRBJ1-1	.	CASSRPGVTEAFF	TGTGCCAGCAGCCGCCCCGGGGTCACTGAAGCTTTCTTT
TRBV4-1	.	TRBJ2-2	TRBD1	CASSYKEGQGVSGELFF	TGCGCCAGCAGCTATAAAGAGGGACAGGGTGTTTCCGGGGAGCTGTTTTTT
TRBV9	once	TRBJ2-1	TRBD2	CASSVGAGGTSYNEQFF	TGTGCCAGCAGCGTAGGAGCGGGGGGTACCTCCTACAATGAGCAGTTCTTC
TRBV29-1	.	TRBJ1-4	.	CSVGSGATNEKLFF	TGCAGCGTTGGGTCGGGGGCAACTAATGAAAAACTGTTTTTT
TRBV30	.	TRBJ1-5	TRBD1	CAWMRQGSNQPQHF	TGTGCCTGGATGAGACAGGGTAGCAATCAGCCCCAGCATTTT
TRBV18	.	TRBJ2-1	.	CASSPAGTARLSINEQFF	TGTGCCAGCTCACCAGCGGGGACAGCTCGCCTTAGCATCAATGAGCAGTTCTTC
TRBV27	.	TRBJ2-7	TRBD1	CASSPSRGLEQYF	TGTGCCAGCAGTCCATCCAGGGGGCTCGAGCAGTACTTC
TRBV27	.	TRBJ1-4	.	CASSLLGAGSDRKLFF	TGTGCCAGCAGTTTATTGGGTGCGGGGAGCGATAGGAAACTGTTTTTT
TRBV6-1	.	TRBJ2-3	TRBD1	CASRPTGNTDTQYF	TGTGCCAGCAGACCGACAGGGAACACAGATACGCAGTATTTT
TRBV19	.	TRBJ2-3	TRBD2	CASSITSGPSTDTQYF	TGTGCCAGTAGTATAACTAGCGGTCCTAGCACAGATACGCAGTATTTT
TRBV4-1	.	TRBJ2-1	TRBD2	CASSPLLSLAGASDEQFF	TGCGCCAGCAGCCCACTACTCTCACTAGCGGGGGCTTCGGATGAGCAGTTCTTC
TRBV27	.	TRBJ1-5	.	CASSSLSGNHQPQHF	TGTGCCAGCAGTTCTTTATCGGGGAACCATCAGCCCCAGCATTTT
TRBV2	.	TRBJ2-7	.	CASSEARGQSYEQYF	TGTGCCAGCAGTGAAGCGCGGGGGCAGTCCTACGAGCAGTACTTC
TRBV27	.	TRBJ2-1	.	CASSIRSRGDGREQFF	TGTGCCAGCAGCATAAGGTCCAGGGGAGACGGAAGGGAGCAGTTCTTC
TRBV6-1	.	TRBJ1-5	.	CASRADWSNQPQHF	TGTGCCAGCAGGGCAGACTGGAGCAATCAGCCCCAGCATTTT
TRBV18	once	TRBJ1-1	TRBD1	CASYRTGNTEAFF	TGTGCCAGCTACAGGACAGGGAACACTGAAGCTTTCTTT
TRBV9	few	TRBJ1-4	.	CASSALQGNNEKLFF	TGTGCCAGCAGCGCCCTACAGGGAAATAATGAAAAACTGTTTTTT
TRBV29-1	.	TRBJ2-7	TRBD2	CSVRLAGVRYEQYF	TGCAGCGTTCGACTAGCGGGAGTTAGGTACGAGCAGTACTTC
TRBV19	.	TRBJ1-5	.	CASSGSRDQPQHF	TGTGCCAGTAGTGGCTCCCGGGATCAGCCCCAGCATTTT
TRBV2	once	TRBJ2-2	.	CASIRTGELFF	TGTGCCAGCATTCGGACCGGGGAGCTGTTTTTT
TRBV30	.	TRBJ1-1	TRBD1	CAWSARPTGVEGEAFF	TGTGCCTGGAGCGCCCGACCGACAGGGGTCGAGGGTGAAGCTTTCTTT
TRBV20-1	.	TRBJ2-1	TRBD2	CSGREHEQFF	TGCAGTGGGCGGGAGCATGAGCAGTTCTTC
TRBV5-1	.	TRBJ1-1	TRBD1	CASSSRGVGTQDEAFF	TGCGCCAGCAGCTCCAGGGGGGTGGGGACCCAGGACGAAGCTTTCTTT
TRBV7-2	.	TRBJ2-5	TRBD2	CASSTGVAGVVVETQYF	TGTGCCAGCAGCACAGGGGTAGCGGGAGTGGTAGTAGAGACCCAGTACTTC
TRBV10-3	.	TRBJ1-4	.	CAISEKQGVGEKLFF	TGTGCCATCAGTGAGAAGCAGGGCGTAGGGGAAAAACTGTTTTTT
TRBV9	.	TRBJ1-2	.	CASSVGGTNYGYTF	TGTGCCAGCAGCGTGGGGGGTACCAACTATGGCTACACCTTC